A selection of T cell receptor beta chains follows, all from one sample in a study of human T cells and chemical hapten exposure. Each CDR3 protein gets one entry after TCRdb re-called the RACE reads with MiXCR. The repertoire holds approximately 80,000 distinct CDR3 sequences, approximately 11% seen once, with around 3.6% in the top ten. This specimen was whole blood, taken in connection with sensitization to the hapten diphenylcyclopropenone (DPC). The source is a woman aged 45 to 65 with alopecia areata. Some clones in this sample may be carry-over from other donors' samples. Each CDR3 is given with its conserved first and last residue. The D gene is left open where the match is weak. Size tells how often a clone was seen (once, few, many) or the class of an expanded clone, and some rows leave it out.

>TRBJ1-2|.|TRBV29-1|many
TGCAGCGTTGAAGAACTGCATGGCTACACCTTC
CSVEELHGYTF
>TRBJ2-2|.|TRBV5-1|.
TGCGCCAGCAGCTCTGGAAACACCGGGGAGCTGTTTTTT
CASSSGNTGELFF
>TRBJ2-7|TRBD1|TRBV14|few
TGTGCCAGCAGCACACAGGGGTACGAGCAGTACTTC
CASSTQGYEQYF
>TRBJ2-3|TRBD2|TRBV10-3|many
TGTGCCATCGGGACTAATGGAGATACGCAGTATTTT
CAIGTNGDTQYF
>TRBJ2-1|.|TRBV20-1|many
TGCAGTGCACCCGGTGGCAGCCGCAATGAGCAGTTCTTC
CSAPGGSRNEQFF
>TRBJ2-3|TRBD2|TRBV6-6|.
TGTGCCAGCAGTTTGGGACTAGCGGGAGGGCCGGTCGCAGATACGCAGTTTTTT
CASSLGLAGGPVADTQFF
>TRBJ2-4|.|TRBV7-2|.
TGTGCCAGCAGCTTAGCAGGGGGAGGGCGAAGCAAAAACATTCAGTACTTC
CASSLAGGGRSKNIQYF
>TRBJ2-7|.|TRBV20-1|many
TGCAGTGCCCCCGGACAGAAAATCCACGAGCAGTACTTC
CSAPGQKIHEQYF
>TRBJ1-5|.|TRBV12-3/TRBV12-4|few
TGTGCCAGCACCGGGGGCGGGGGCTTGGTGAAGCCCCAGCATTTT
CASTGGGGLVKPQHF
>TRBJ2-2|TRBD2|TRBV7-2|.
TGTGCCAGCAGCTTAGCTAGCGGGTACACCGGGGAGCTGTTTTTT
CASSLASGYTGELFF
>TRBJ1-2|.|TRBV29-1|.
TGCAGCGTTGAAGGGGGCACCTTC
CSVEGGTF
>TRBJ2-6|.|TRBV20-1|medium-sized
TGCAGTGCTCAAACCTACTCTGGGGCCAACGTCCTGACTTTC
CSAQTYSGANVLTF
>TRBJ2-1|TRBD1|TRBV5-1|.
TGCGCCAGCAGCTTGTACAGGGGACCCCCCAATGAGCAGTTCTTC
CASSLYRGPPNEQFF
>TRBJ2-1|.|TRBV30|many
TGTGCCTGGAGTGTACAGAGGGCGCTTTACAATGAGCAGTTCTTC
CAWSVQRALYNEQFF
>TRBJ1-1|.|TRBV11-3|many
TGTGCCAGCAGCTTAGGTACGGGTAACACTGAAGCTTTCTTT
CASSLGTGNTEAFF
>TRBJ2-3|.|TRBV15|few
TGTGCCACCAGCAGAGAGGGGCGGACAGATACGCAGTATTTT
CATSREGRTDTQYF
>TRBJ1-5|.|TRBV12-3/TRBV12-4|many
TGTGCCAGCAGTTTGTTACAGGGACATCAGCCCCAGCATTTT
CASSLLQGHQPQHF
>TRBJ2-5|.|TRBV29-1|many
TGCAGCGTTTCCTTCCCTTCAGGGGCCCAAGAGACCCAGTACTTC
CSVSFPSGAQETQYF
>TRBJ1-1|.|TRBV29-1|few
TGCAGCGTTCTGGCCGTGAACACTGAAGCTTTCTTT
CSVLAVNTEAFF
>TRBJ1-2|TRBD1|TRBV29-1|.
TGCAGCGTGGACAGGTCTCACTATGGCTACACCTTC
CSVDRSHYGYTF
>TRBJ2-2|TRBD2|TRBV28|many
TGTGCCAGCAGTTTAATCGGGCTAGCGGGAGCCACCGGGGAGCTGTTTTTT
CASSLIGLAGATGELFF
>TRBJ2-2|TRBD2|TRBV29-1|few
TGCAGCGCTATACTAGCGGAGACCTCGAACACCGGGGAGCTGTTTTTT
CSAILAETSNTGELFF
>TRBJ1-6|.|TRBV7-9|.
TGTGCCAGCAGCTTATCCGAACTTTCACCCCTCCACTTT
CASSLSELSPLHF
>TRBJ2-7|.|TRBV29-1|.
TGCAGCGCTTCGACCCCGGGGGAGCAGTACTTC
CSASTPGEQYF
>TRBJ2-7|.|TRBV6-5|.
TGTGCCAGCAGTGAGGACAGAGCCTACGAGCAGTACTTC
CASSEDRAYEQYF
>TRBJ1-1|.|TRBV11-2|once
TGTGCCAGCACCCAAGGGAGGGGCGCTGAAGCTTTCTTT
CASTQGRGAEAFF
>TRBJ2-7|.|TRBV11-1|many
TGTGCCAGCAGCTCCACCTACGAGCAGTACTTC
CASSSTYEQYF
>TRBJ2-3|TRBD2|TRBV27|.
TGTGCCAGCCAAACTAGCGTGGCAGATACGCAGTATTTT
CASQTSVADTQYF
>TRBJ2-7|.|TRBV5-1|many
TGCGCCAGCAGCTTGAGGCAGGACGACGCCGAGCAGTACTTC
CASSLRQDDAEQYF
>TRBJ2-5|TRBD1|TRBV9|.
TGTGCCAGCAGCCCCTCCGGGACAGGGGGCGGGCAGACCCAGTACTTC
CASSPSGTGGGQTQYF
>TRBJ1-1|TRBD1|TRBV7-3|many
TGTGCCAGCAGCCCGGGGGACAGAAGAATGAACACTGAAGCTTTCTTT
CASSPGDRRMNTEAFF
>TRBJ2-1|.|TRBV5-1|once
TGCGCCAGCAGCCAGGCGGGGAGAGGGAATGAGCAGTTCTTC
CASSQAGRGNEQFF
>TRBJ2-7|.|TRBV14|few
TGTGCCAGCAGCCTTGGCAGGCTATACGAGCAGTACTTC
CASSLGRLYEQYF
>TRBJ2-1|.|TRBV7-3|.
TGTGCCAGCAGCTTAAACGGGCCCTCCTACAATGAGCAGTTCTTC
CASSLNGPSYNEQFF
>TRBJ2-1|.|TRBV9|many
TGTGCCAGCAGCGTAGACGGGACCACCTACAATGAGCAGTTCTTC
CASSVDGTTYNEQFF
>TRBJ1-2|TRBD1|TRBV11-2|.
TGTGCCAGCAGCTTAGTGGGACAGGGGTATGGCTACACCTTC
CASSLVGQGYGYTF
>TRBJ2-7|.|TRBV29-1|.
TGCAGCGTCGCCGATACGGACTACGAGCAGTACTTC
CSVADTDYEQYF